A selection of T cell receptor beta chains follows, all from one sample in a study of blood T cell repertoires in COVID-19. The assay was immunoSEQ multiplex PCR, and TCRdb's table has in-frame clones only and misses some. The repertoire has approximately 70,000 clones, 82% of them found once; the top ten carry roughly a tenth. Sequenced material: peripheral blood. These receptors came from a woman older than 75 with acute or convalescent COVID-19. Both conserved end residues are part of each CDR3. D genes are given only for firm matches. Size values are once, few and many counts, or a class for expanded clones, and some rows have none.

v_call	j_call	clone_size	d_call	cdr3_nt	cdr3_aa
TRBV3-1/TRBV3-2	TRBJ1-2	NA	TRBD1	TGTGCCAGCAGCCAATGGATGACAGGGAGAACTAACTATGGCTACACCTTC	CASSQWMTGRTNYGYTF
TRBV11-1	TRBJ1-1	few	TRBD1	TGTGCCAGCAGCTCCGGAAGGACAGGAGGGGTCACTGAAGCTTTCTTT	CASSSGRTGGVTEAFF
TRBV5-4	TRBJ2-5	NA	NA	TGTGCCAGCAGCCAGCCTGACATGTTACAAGAGACCCAGTACTTC	CASSQPDMLQETQYF
TRBV2	TRBJ1-5	few	NA	TGTGCCAGCACCAGACAGTACAATCAGCCCCAGCATTTT	CASTRQYNQPQHF
TRBV6-1	TRBJ2-3	few	TRBD2	TGTGCCAGCAGTGAAGTGGCTAGCGGGGGGGCAGATACGCAGTATTTT	CASSEVASGGADTQYF
TRBV13	TRBJ1-1	NA	NA	TGTGCCAGCAGCGACAGGTTAGACACTGAAGCTTTCTTT	CASSDRLDTEAFF
TRBV2	TRBJ2-7	few	NA	TGTGCCAGCAGTGTGACAGCATCCTACGAGCAGTACTTC	CASSVTASYEQYF
TRBV6-5	TRBJ2-5	NA	TRBD1	TGTGCCAGCAGGGGGACAGCTCAGCCCCAAGAGACCCAGTACTTC	CASRGTAQPQETQYF
TRBV18	TRBJ1-5	NA	NA	TGTGCCAGCTCACAGGGGGACGGAGTTCAGCCCCAGCATTTT	CASSQGDGVQPQHF
TRBV5-1	TRBJ1-1	NA	NA	TGCGCCAGCAGCTCCACAGGGCCCGGCACTGAAGCTTTCTTT	CASSSTGPGTEAFF
TRBV18	TRBJ1-4	once	TRBD1	TGTGCCAGCTCACCAAACAGGGGGGGAAATGAAAAACTGTTTTTT	CASSPNRGGNEKLFF
TRBV11-2	TRBJ2-7	NA	NA	TGTGCCAGCAGTTCCGGGACATCCTCCTACGAGCAGTACTTC	CASSSGTSSYEQYF
TRBV6-6	TRBJ1-1	NA	NA	TGTGCCAGCAGCCCCTTCGGGACACGGATGAACACTGAAGCTTTCTTT	CASSPFGTRMNTEAFF
TRBV21-1	TRBJ2-4	once	NA	TGTGCCAGCAGCAAAGGACAGGGCGACAAAAACATTCAGTACTTC	CASSKGQGDKNIQYF
TRBV14	TRBJ1-1	NA	NA	TGTGCCAGCAGCCAAGGACAGGCTTTGAACACTGAAGCTTTCTTT	CASSQGQALNTEAFF
TRBV9	TRBJ2-1	once	TRBD2	TGTGCCAGCAGCGTGAGTTTAGCGGGGCCCTCACAGGAGCAGTTCTTC	CASSVSLAGPSQEQFF
TRBV30	TRBJ1-2	NA	NA	TGTGCCTCAGATCAAACTTTCGAGCGGTCCTACACCTTC	CASDQTFERSYTF
TRBV6-5	TRBJ1-1	NA	NA	TGTGCCAGCACCAGGGTGTTGAACACTGAAGCTTTCTTT	CASTRVLNTEAFF
TRBV6-1	TRBJ1-1	NA	TRBD1	TGTGCCAGCAGTGAATCCGCCGGGACAGGGAGCACTGAAGCTTTCTTT	CASSESAGTGSTEAFF
TRBV6-5	TRBJ2-7	NA	TRBD2	TGTGCCAGCACCGTAGCGGGGTGCCTATACGAGCAGTACTTC	CASTVAGCLYEQYF
TRBV7-9	TRBJ1-6	NA	TRBD1	TGTGCCAGCGACCATGGACAGGGTTCACCCCTCCACTTT	CASDHGQGSPLHF
TRBV9	TRBJ1-3	NA	NA	TGTGCCAGCAGCGTAGTTTCCGGGACTGGAAACATCATATATTTT	CASSVVSGTGNIIYF
TRBV3-1/TRBV3-2	TRBJ2-5	NA	TRBD1	TGTGCCAGCAGCCCGACAGGGGCGGAAGAGACCCAGTACTTC	CASSPTGAEETQYF
TRBV11-3	TRBJ2-7	NA	TRBD1	TGTGCCAGCAGCAGGGGACAGCGCCACGAGCAGTACTTC	CASSRGQRHEQYF
TRBV5-1	TRBJ1-1	NA	NA	TGCGCCAGCAGCTTGGGGAGGAACACTGAAGCTTTCTTT	CASSLGRNTEAFF
TRBV15	TRBJ1-1	NA	NA	TGTGCCACCAGCAGAGATACCCGGGGGAGGGACACTGAAGCTTTCTTT	CATSRDTRGRDTEAFF
TRBV6-5	TRBJ1-1	few	NA	TGTGCCAGCTACCAGACAGGCACCAACACTGAAGCTTTCTTT	CASYQTGTNTEAFF
TRBV7-6	TRBJ2-5	many	TRBD1	TGTGCCAGCAGCTTAAGGGGGACAGGCAGGGTACTAGAGACCCAGTACTTC	CASSLRGTGRVLETQYF
TRBV18	TRBJ1-5	few	TRBD1	TGTGCCAGCTCAGCAGACAGGGAGAGCAATCAGCCCCAGCATTTT	CASSADRESNQPQHF
TRBV7-2	TRBJ2-7	NA	TRBD1	TGTGCCAGCAGCTTAGCGGGACAGGGCCAGCAGTACTTC	CASSLAGQGQQYF
TRBV5-1	TRBJ1-5	NA	NA	TGCGCCAGCAGCCCCAGGGGCGGCAATCAGCCCCAGCATTTT	CASSPRGGNQPQHF
TRBV10-2	TRBJ2-7	once	TRBD1	TGCGCCAGCGAACCACGTCCGGGACAGGTATACCAGAGCTCCTACGAGCAGTACTTC	CASEPRPGQVYQSSYEQYF
TRBV10-3	TRBJ2-7	NA	TRBD1	TGTGCCATCACAGGGGGCGCGCGGTCCTACGAGCAGTACTTC	CAITGGARSYEQYF
TRBV2	TRBJ2-5	NA	TRBD1	TGTGCCAGCAGTCAACAGGGGGCGGTCAGAGAGACCCAGTACTTC	CASSQQGAVRETQYF
TRBV6-4	TRBJ2-6	NA	TRBD2	TGTGCCAGCAGTCCCAACCCCGGGACTAGCTTCGGGTCTGGGGCCAACGTCCTGACTTTC	CASSPNPGTSFGSGANVLTF
TRBV3-1/TRBV3-2	TRBJ2-7	NA	TRBD1	TGTGCCAGCAGCCAAGGGGGGACAGGGACATCCTACGAGCAGTACTTC	CASSQGGTGTSYEQYF
TRBV7-2	TRBJ1-1	few	NA	TGTGCCAGCAGCGTACAGGAAACCACTGAAGCTTTCTTT	CASSVQETTEAFF
TRBV7-9	TRBJ1-4	NA	TRBD1	TGTGCCAGCAGCCCAGGGACAGGGAACCCTGAAAAACTGTTTTTT	CASSPGTGNPEKLFF
TRBV5-1	TRBJ2-4	once	TRBD2	TGCGCCAGCAGCACAACTAGCGGGGGGGCTCTAGCCAAAAACATTCAGTACTTC	CASSTTSGGALAKNIQYF
TRBV2	TRBJ2-4	NA	TRBD2	TGTGCCAGCTCCGGGACTAGCGGGGGGGCGGGCAAAAACATTCAGTACTTC	CASSGTSGGAGKNIQYF
TRBV19	TRBJ2-7	NA	NA	TGTGCCAGTAGCTTATATTCGACAGCCTCCTACGAGCAGTACTTC	CASSLYSTASYEQYF